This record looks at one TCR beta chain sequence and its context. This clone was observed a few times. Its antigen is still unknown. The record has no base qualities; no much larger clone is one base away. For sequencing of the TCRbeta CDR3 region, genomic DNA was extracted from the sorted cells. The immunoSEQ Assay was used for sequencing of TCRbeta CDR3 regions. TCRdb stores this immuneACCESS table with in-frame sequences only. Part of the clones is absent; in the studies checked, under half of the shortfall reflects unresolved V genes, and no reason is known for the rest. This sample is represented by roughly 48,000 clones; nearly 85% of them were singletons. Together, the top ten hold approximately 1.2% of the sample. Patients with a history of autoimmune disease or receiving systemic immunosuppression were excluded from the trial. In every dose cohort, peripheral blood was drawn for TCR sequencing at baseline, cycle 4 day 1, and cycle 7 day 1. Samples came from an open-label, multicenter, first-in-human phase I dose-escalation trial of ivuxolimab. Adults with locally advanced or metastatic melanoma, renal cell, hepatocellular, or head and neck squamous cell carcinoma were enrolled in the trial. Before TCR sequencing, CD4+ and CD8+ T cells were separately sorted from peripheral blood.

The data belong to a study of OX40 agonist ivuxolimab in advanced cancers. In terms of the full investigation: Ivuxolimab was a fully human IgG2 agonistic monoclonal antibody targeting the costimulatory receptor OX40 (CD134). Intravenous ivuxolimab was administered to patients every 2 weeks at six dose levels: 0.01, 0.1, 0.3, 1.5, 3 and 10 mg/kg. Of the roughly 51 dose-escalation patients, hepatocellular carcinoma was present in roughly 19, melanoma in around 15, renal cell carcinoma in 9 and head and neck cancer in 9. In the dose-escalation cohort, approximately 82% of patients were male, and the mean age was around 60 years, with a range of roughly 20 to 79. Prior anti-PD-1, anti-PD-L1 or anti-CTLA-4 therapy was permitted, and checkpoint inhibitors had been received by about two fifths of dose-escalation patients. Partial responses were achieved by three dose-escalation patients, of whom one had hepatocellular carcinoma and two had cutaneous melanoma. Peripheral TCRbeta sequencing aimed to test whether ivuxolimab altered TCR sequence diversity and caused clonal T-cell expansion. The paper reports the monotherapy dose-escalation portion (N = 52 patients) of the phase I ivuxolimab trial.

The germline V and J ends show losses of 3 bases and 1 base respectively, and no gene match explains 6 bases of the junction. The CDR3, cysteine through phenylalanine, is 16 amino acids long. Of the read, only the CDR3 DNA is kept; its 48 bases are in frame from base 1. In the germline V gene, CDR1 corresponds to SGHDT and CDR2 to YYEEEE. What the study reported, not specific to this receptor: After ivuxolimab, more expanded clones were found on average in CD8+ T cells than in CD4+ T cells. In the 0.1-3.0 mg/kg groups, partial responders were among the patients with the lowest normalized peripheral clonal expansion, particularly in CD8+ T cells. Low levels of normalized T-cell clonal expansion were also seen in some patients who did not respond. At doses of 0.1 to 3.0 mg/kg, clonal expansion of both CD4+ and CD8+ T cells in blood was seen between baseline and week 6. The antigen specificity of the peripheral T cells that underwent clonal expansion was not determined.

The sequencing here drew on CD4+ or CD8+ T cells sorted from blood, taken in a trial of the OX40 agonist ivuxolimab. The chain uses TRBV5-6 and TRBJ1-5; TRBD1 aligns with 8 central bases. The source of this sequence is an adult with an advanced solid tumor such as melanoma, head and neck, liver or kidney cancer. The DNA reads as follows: TGTGCCAGCAGCTCTGGGACAGGTGGGAGCAATCAGCCCCAGCATTTT. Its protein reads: CASSSGTGGSNQPQHF.